This T cell receptor beta chain was obtained from a study of blood T cell repertoires in COVID-19. At the level of the study: Sources were T cells, B-cell-depleted T cells, or PBMCs; the material itself was cDNA or gDNA.

As originally analysed: Amplification of reference gene primers was used by the study to estimate nucleated cell counts. The protocol was immunoSEQ multiplex PCR, while the TCRdb copy is restricted to in-frame clones and leaves out a portion. V, J and clone size are those of that table, while D and trimming were read from the DNA. The repertoire holds more than 100,000 clones, with more than 75% as singletons. The sequence came from a woman in her 70s with acute or convalescent COVID-19. Input material: peripheral blood.

The CDR3 here is CATSSGSYEQYF. The CDR3 nucleotides read TGTGCCACCAGTAGCGGCTCCTACGAGCAGTACTTC. This rearrangement joins TRBV24-1 to TRBJ2-7; possible D gene TRBD2, 5 bases. This CDR3 has 12 residues. The germline CDR1 and CDR2 sequences are KGHDR and SFDVKD. V was clipped by 6 bases and J by 0 bases, with 5 bases between them.